The rows below give T cell receptor beta chains drawn from one sample of a study of cytomegalovirus exposure and HLA in healthy donors. Clones were sequenced by immunoSEQ multiplex PCR, and TCRdb holds only the in-frame ones, with some missing. This table holds roughly 120,000 clones, about 64% found once. The source material was PBMCs. The receptor source for this set is a man in his late teens or twenties in good health and CMV-seropositive. The CDR3 runs from the conserved cysteine through the conserved F or W. The order of the fields is V gene, D gene, J gene, clone size, CDR3 DNA, CDR3 protein. D genes are given only for firm matches. Size tells how often a clone was seen (once, few, many) or the class of an expanded clone, and some rows leave it out.

>TRBV14|-|TRBJ2-3|-
TGTGCCAGCAGCCTAACACAAAACACAGATACGCAGTATTTT
CASSLTQNTDTQYF
>TRBV30|-|TRBJ2-5|-
TGTGCCTGGAGTGAAGGTGGCGGGACGGAGACCCAGTACTTC
CAWSEGGGTETQYF
>TRBV5-1|-|TRBJ2-1|few
TGCGCCAGCAGCTTGGTTGTCGGTCAGGGGTCCTACAATGAGCAGTTCTTC
CASSLVVGQGSYNEQFF
>TRBV10-2|TRBD1|TRBJ1-2|-
TGCGCCAGCGGGACAGGTTATGGCTACACCTTC
CASGTGYGYTF
>TRBV6-5|-|TRBJ1-2|once
TGTGCCAGCAGGGACAAAAATAACTATGGCTACACCTTC
CASRDKNNYGYTF
>TRBV5-1|TRBD2|TRBJ2-1|-
TGCGCCAGCAGCTTGGGAAGCGGGGGGCTCTCCTACAATGAGCAGTTCTTC
CASSLGSGGLSYNEQFF
>TRBV6-6|TRBD2|TRBJ2-1|-
TGTGCCAGCAGCCGGACTAGCGGGGGGGAGCTCAATGAGCAGTTCTTC
CASSRTSGGELNEQFF
>TRBV6-5|-|TRBJ2-3|-
TGTGCCAGCAGTTACTCGATGGCGGCTGCGGATACGCAGTATTTT
CASSYSMAAADTQYF
>TRBV11-2|-|TRBJ1-6|-
TGTGCCAGCAGCGATAAAGGGCCCAGGGCTGGGCTGAATTCACCCCTCCACTTT
CASSDKGPRAGLNSPLHF
>TRBV2|TRBD2|TRBJ2-1|-
TGTGCCAGCAGTGAACTGGCTAGCGGTAAGAATGAGCAGTTCTTC
CASSELASGKNEQFF
>TRBV9|-|TRBJ1-2|-
TGTGCCAGCAGCGTAGGCGGGGAACCTAACTATGGCTACACCTTC
CASSVGGEPNYGYTF
>TRBV7-9|TRBD1|TRBJ1-6|-
TGTGCCAGCAGCTTGGTCCCGGGACAGGGAATGGTATCACCCCTCCACTTT
CASSLVPGQGMVSPLHF
>TRBV2|-|TRBJ2-3|-
TGTGCCAGCCCTCTGGAGGGGAGCACAGATACGCAGTATTTT
CASPLEGSTDTQYF
>TRBV9|-|TRBJ2-2|few
TGTGCCAGCAGCGTGGGGGGAGGCACCGGGGAGCTGTTTTTT
CASSVGGGTGELFF
>TRBV7-9|TRBD1|TRBJ1-6|-
TGTGCCAGCAGCCATGACAGGGACTCCTATAATTCACCCCTCCACTTT
CASSHDRDSYNSPLHF
>TRBV2|TRBD2|TRBJ2-1|-
TGTGCCAGCAGTGAGTGGACTAGCGGGGATTACAATGAGCAGTTCTTC
CASSEWTSGDYNEQFF
>TRBV7-9|-|TRBJ1-1|-
TGTGCCAGCAGCTTAGACAGGACCACTGAAGCTTTCTTT
CASSLDRTTEAFF
>TRBV6-5|TRBD2|TRBJ2-5|-
TGTGCCAGCAGTTACACGGCGGGGGGGCCGGAGACCCAGTACTTC
CASSYTAGGPETQYF
>TRBV5-4|-|TRBJ2-3|few
TGTGCCAGCAGCTTGGAATACTCTAGCACAGATACGCAGTATTTT
CASSLEYSSTDTQYF
>TRBV5-1|-|TRBJ2-5|-
TGCGCCAGCAGCTTGGTGTCGGGTGGGGAGACCCAGTACTTC
CASSLVSGGETQYF
>TRBV28|TRBD1|TRBJ1-2|-
TGTGCCAGCAGTGCGCCCCGGGACAGGGCTAACTATGGCTACACCTTC
CASSAPRDRANYGYTF
>TRBV7-2|-|TRBJ2-3|-
TGTGCCAGCAGCTTAGGGCCCTCAGATACGCAGTATTTT
CASSLGPSDTQYF
>TRBV27|-|TRBJ2-7|once
TGTGCCAGCAGTGATCTCCGGGGAACCTACGAGCAGTACTTC
CASSDLRGTYEQYF
>TRBV28|-|TRBJ1-6|-
TGTGCCAGCAGGGAAAGGGGAGGCGCCTATAATTCACCCCTCCACTTT
CASRERGGAYNSPLHF
>TRBV11-2|TRBD2|TRBJ2-1|-
TGTGCCAGCAGCGTCCTGCGCGGGGGTAATAGCAACAATGAGCAGTTCTTC
CASSVLRGGNSNNEQFF
>TRBV5-6|-|TRBJ2-3|few
TGTGCCAGCAGCTCTACGAATACGCAGTATTTT
CASSSTNTQYF
>TRBV15|-|TRBJ1-1|few
TGTGCCACCAGCAGAGATCAGGGAGGGGGCACTGAAGCTTTCTTT
CATSRDQGGGTEAFF
>TRBV11-2|-|TRBJ2-3|-
TGTGCCAGCAGCTTAGATGGCGGCGGGGTCATGGATACGCAGTATTTT
CASSLDGGGVMDTQYF
>TRBV25-1|-|TRBJ1-5|-
TGTGCCAGCAGTGGTAACGAGTCACCCAATCAGCCCCAGCATTTT
CASSGNESPNQPQHF
>TRBV7-9|TRBD1|TRBJ1-6|few
TGTGCCAGCAGCTTGGGACAGGGCGTCCACTTT
CASSLGQGVHF
>TRBV5-1|TRBD2|TRBJ2-3|-
TGCGCCAGCAGCTTGGAAACTAGCGGCACAGATACGCAGTATTTT
CASSLETSGTDTQYF
>TRBV13|TRBD2|TRBJ2-3|-
TGTGCCAGCAGCTTAGGGGTTAGGGAGGGGTCAGATACGCAGTATTTT
CASSLGVREGSDTQYF
>TRBV19|-|TRBJ1-2|-
TGTGCCAGTAGGCCGATTCGGGGTCTCTATGGCTACACCTTC
CASRPIRGLYGYTF
>TRBV2|TRBD2|TRBJ2-5|few
TGTGCCAGCACACAGGGGACTAGCGGGGTTGGGGCCCAGTACTTC
CASTQGTSGVGAQYF
>TRBV27|-|TRBJ2-5|-
TGTGCCAGCAGTCCGTTACCCCGGGAGACCCAGTACTTC
CASSPLPRETQYF
>TRBV30|TRBD1|TRBJ1-6|-
TGTGCCTGGAGAGCCGGGACAGGGAATTCACCCCTCCACTTT
CAWRAGTGNSPLHF
>TRBV6-6|TRBD1|TRBJ2-1|few
TGTGCCAGCAGCTACCGGGACAGGGGAAAGAATGAGCAGTTCTTC
CASSYRDRGKNEQFF
>TRBV2|-|TRBJ1-5|few
TGTGCCAGCAGCCCCCCAGGGTCGAGCAATCAGCCCCAGCATTTT
CASSPPGSSNQPQHF
>TRBV6-1|TRBD1|TRBJ2-2|-
TGTGCCAGCAGAGACAGGGTGGCCGGGGAGCTGTTTTTT
CASRDRVAGELFF
>TRBV10-3|TRBD1|TRBJ1-1|few
TGTGCCATCACGGGACAGGATAACACTGAAGCTTTCTTT
CAITGQDNTEAFF
>TRBV10-3|-|TRBJ1-1|-
TGTGCCATCAAAGGACAGATGAACACTGAAGCTTTCTTT
CAIKGQMNTEAFF
>TRBV6-5|-|TRBJ1-6|-
TGTGCCAGCAGTTACTCGGGCAACACCTATAATTCACCCCTCCACTTT
CASSYSGNTYNSPLHF